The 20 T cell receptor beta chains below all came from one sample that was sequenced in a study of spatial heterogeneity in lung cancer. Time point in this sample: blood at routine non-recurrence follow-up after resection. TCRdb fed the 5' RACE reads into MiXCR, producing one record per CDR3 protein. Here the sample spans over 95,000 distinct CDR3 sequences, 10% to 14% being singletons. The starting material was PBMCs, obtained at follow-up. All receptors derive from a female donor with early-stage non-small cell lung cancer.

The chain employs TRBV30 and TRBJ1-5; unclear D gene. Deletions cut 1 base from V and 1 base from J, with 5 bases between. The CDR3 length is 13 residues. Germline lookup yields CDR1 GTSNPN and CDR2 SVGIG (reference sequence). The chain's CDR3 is CAWSGGSNQPQHF. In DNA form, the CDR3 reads TGTGCCTGGAGTGGAGGGAGCAATCAGCCCCAGCATTTT. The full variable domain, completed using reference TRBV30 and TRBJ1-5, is SQTIHQWPATLVQPVGSPLSLECTVEGTSNPNLYWYRQAAGRGLQLLFYSVGIGQISSEVPQNLSASRPQDRQFILSSKKLLLSDSGFYLCAWSGGSNQPQHFGDGTRLSIL.

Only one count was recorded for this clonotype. The CDR3 DNA reads TGCAGTGACACAATCCATCCTGGGGCAGATACGCAGTATTTT. This encodes CSDTIHPGADTQYF. The J gene is TRBJ2-3, the V gene TRBV20-1; D call uncertain. Germline CDR1 is DFQATT and CDR2 is SNEGSKA (reference sequence). V gave up 7 bases and J gave up 4 bases, with 18 bases separating them. The CDR3 spans 14 residues.

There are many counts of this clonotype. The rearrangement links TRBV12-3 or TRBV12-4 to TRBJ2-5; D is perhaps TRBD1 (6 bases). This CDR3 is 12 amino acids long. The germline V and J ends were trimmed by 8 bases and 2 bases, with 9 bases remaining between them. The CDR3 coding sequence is TGTGCCAGCGGTGACAGGCAAGAGACCCAGTACTTC. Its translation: CASGDRQETQYF.

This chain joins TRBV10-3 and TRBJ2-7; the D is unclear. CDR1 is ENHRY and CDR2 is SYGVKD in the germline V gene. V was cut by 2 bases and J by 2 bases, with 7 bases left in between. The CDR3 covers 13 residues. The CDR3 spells CAISETVTYEQYF. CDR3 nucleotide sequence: TGTGCCATCAGTGAGACGGTCACCTACGAGCAGTACTTC.

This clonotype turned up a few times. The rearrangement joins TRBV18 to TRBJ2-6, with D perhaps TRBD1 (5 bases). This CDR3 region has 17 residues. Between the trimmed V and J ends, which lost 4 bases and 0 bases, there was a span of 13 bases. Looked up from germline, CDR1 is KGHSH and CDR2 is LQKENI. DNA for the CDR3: TGTGCCAGCTCACAGCAATTAGACAGCTCTGGGGCCAACGTCCTGACTTTC. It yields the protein CASSQQLDSSGANVLTF.

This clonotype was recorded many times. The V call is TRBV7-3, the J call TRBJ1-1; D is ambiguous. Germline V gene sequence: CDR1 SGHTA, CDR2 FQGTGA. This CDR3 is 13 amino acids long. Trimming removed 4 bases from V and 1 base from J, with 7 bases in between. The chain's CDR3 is CASSSQENTEAFF. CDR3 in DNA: TGTGCCAGCAGCTCCCAGGAGAACACTGAAGCTTTCTTT. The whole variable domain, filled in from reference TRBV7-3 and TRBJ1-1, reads GAGVSQTPSNKVTEKGKYVELRCDPISGHTALYWYRQSLGQGPEFLIYFQGTGAADDSGLPNDRFFAVRPEGSVSTLKIQRTERGDSAVYLCASSSQENTEAFFGQGTRLTVV.

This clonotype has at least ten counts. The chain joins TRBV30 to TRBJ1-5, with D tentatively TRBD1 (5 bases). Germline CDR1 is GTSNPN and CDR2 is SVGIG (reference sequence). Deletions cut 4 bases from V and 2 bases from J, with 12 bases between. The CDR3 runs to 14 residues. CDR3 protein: CAWTGILRNQPQHF. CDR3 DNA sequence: TGTGCCTGGACAGGGATTTTACGCAATCAGCCCCAGCATTTT.

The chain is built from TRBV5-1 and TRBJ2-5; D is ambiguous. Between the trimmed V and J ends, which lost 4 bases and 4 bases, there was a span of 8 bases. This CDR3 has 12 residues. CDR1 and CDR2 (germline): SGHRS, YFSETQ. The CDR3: CASSRESETQYF. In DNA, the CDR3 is TGCGCCAGCAGCAGAGAGTCAGAGACCCAGTACTTC.

This chain's CDR3 is CASSLEGNLVRTGELFF. The CDR3 nucleotides read TGCGCCAGCAGCTTGGAGGGGAATCTCGTTCGAACCGGGGAGCTGTTTTTT. The gene calls are TRBV5-1 and TRBJ2-2; D perhaps matches TRBD1 (5 bases). The ends were cut back, 0 bases at V and 5 bases at J, with 17 bases in the middle. CDR1 is SGHRS, CDR2 YFSETQ, per germline. The CDR3 is 17 residues long.

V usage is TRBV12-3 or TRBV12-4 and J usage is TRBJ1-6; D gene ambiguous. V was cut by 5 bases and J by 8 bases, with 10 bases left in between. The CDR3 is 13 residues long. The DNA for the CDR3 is TGTGCCAGCAGTCCAAGTCAGCATTCACCCCTCCACTTT. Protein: CASSPSQHSPLHF.

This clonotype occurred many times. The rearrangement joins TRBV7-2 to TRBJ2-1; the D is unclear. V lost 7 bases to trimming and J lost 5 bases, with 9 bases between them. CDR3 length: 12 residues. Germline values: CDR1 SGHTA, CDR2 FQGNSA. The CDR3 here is CASTPDHNEQFF. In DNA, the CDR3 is TGTGCCAGCACCCCCGATCACAATGAGCAGTTCTTC.

The chain's CDR3 is CASSSTGGTTEAFF. The CDR3 region has the DNA TGCGCCAGCAGCTCGACCGGGGGTACCACTGAAGCTTTCTTT. The chain couples TRBV5-1 to TRBJ1-1, with D possibly TRBD1 on 5 matching bases. The germline CDR1 and CDR2 sequences are SGHRS and YFSETQ. The V end lost 3 bases, the J end lost 4 bases, and 13 bases lay between the germline ends. The CDR3 runs 14 residues.

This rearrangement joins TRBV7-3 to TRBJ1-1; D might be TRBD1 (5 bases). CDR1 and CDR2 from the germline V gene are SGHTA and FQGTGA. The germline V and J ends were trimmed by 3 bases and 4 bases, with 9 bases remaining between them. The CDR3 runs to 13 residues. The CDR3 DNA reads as TGTGCCAGCAGCTTGACAGAGGGCACTGAAGCTTTCTTT. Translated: CASSLTEGTEAFF. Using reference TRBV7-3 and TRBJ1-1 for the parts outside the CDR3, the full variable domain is GAGVSQTPSNKVTEKGKYVELRCDPISGHTALYWYRQSLGQGPEFLIYFQGTGAADDSGLPNDRFFAVRPEGSVSTLKIQRTERGDSAVYLCASSLTEGTEAFFGQGTRLTVV.

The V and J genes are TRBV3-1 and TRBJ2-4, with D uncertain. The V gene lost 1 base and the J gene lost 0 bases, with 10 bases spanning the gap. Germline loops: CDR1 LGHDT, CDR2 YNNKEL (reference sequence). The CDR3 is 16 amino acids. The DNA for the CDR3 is TGTGCCAGCAGCCAAGGCCCTCAAGTAGCCAAAAACATTCAGTACTTC. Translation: CASSQGPQVAKNIQYF.

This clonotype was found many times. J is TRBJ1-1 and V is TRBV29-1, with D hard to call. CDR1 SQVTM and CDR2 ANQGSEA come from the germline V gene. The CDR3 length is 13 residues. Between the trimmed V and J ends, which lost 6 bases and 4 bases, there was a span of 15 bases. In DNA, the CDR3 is TGCAGCGTAATCATAACTTTTGCCACTGAAGCTTTCTTT. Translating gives CSVIITFATEAFF.

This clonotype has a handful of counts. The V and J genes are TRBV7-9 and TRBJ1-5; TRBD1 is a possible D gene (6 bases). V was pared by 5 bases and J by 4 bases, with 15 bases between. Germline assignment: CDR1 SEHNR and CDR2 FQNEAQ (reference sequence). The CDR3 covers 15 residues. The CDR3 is CASSADRGRNQPQHF. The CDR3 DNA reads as TGTGCCAGCAGCGCGGACAGAGGGCGAAATCAGCCCCAGCATTTT.

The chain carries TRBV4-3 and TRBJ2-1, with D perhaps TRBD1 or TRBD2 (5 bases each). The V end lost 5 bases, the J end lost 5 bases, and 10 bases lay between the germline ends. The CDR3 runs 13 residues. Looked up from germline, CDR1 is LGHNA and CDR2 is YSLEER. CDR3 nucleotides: TGCGCCAGCAGCGGTTGGGGGAACAATGAGCAGTTCTTC. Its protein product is CASSGWGNNEQFF.

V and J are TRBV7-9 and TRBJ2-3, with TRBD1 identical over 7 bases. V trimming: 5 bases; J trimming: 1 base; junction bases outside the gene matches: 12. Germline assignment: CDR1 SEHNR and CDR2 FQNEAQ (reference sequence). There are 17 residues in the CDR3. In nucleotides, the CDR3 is TGTGCCAGCAGCCAATCGGGGACAGCAACACGCACAGATACGCAGTATTTT. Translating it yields CASSQSGTATRTDTQYF. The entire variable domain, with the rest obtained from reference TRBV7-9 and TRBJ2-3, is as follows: DTGVSQNPRHKITKRGQNVTFRCDPISEHNRLYWYRQTLGQGPEFLTYFQNEAQLEKSRLLSDRFSAERPKGSFSTLEIQRTEQGDSAMYLCASSQSGTATRTDTQYFGPGTRLTVL.

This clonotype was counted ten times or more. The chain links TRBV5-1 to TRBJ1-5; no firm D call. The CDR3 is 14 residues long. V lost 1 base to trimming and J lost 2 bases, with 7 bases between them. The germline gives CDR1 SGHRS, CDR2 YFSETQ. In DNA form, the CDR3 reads TGCGCCAGCAGCTTGCGGGGTGGCAATCAGCCCCAGCATTTT. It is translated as CASSLRGGNQPQHF.

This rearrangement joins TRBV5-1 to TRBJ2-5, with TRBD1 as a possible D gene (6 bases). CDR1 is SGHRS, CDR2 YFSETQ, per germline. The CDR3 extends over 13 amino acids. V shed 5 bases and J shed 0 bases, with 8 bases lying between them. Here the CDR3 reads CASRQGDQETQYF. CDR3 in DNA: TGCGCCAGCAGACAGGGAGACCAAGAGACCCAGTACTTC. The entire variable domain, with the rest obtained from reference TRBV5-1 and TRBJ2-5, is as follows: KAGVTQTPRYLIKTRGQQVTLSCSPISGHRSVSWYQQTPGQGLQFLFEYFSETQRNKGNFPGRFSGRQFSNSRSEMNVSTLELGDSALYLCASRQGDQETQYFGPGTRLLVL.